This T cell receptor beta chain was captured in a study of post-analysis software for immune sequencing data. Study-level background: The patients showed relapsing-remitting, secondary progressive and progressive-relapsing multiple sclerosis courses.

CDR1 is LGHNA and CDR2 is YSLEER in the germline V gene. This CDR3 is 18 amino acids long. The ends were cut back, 1 base at V and 1 base at J, with 16 bases in the middle. Findings of the study overall: Patients had higher frequencies than controls of about five TRBV segments, including TRBV5-6, TRBV5-1 and TRBV20-1. Those with multiple sclerosis, the patient group, showed significantly lower normalized Chao1 diversity than controls.

Presence of unique molecular identifiers characterized the TCR beta cDNA libraries. A population of roughly 0.9 to 11 million T cells gave rise to around 480,000 cDNA molecules. Using its own MiXCR run on the PCR reads, TCRdb lists one record per CDR3 protein. Altogether roughly 700,000 distinct CDR3 sequences are present, 30% being singletons, with the ten largest covering around 0.56%. Notes on this clonotype: The antigen remains unidentified.

Sequenced material: blood. J is TRBJ2-2 and V is TRBV4-3; possible D gene TRBD2, 5 bases. This TCR was sampled from a girl aged 10 to 17 with multiple sclerosis. The CDR3 region has the DNA TGCGCCAGCAGCCAAGGGAGTCCGGCTAGCCTGAACACCGGGGAGCTGTTTTTT. Translation gives CASSQGSPASLNTGELFF.